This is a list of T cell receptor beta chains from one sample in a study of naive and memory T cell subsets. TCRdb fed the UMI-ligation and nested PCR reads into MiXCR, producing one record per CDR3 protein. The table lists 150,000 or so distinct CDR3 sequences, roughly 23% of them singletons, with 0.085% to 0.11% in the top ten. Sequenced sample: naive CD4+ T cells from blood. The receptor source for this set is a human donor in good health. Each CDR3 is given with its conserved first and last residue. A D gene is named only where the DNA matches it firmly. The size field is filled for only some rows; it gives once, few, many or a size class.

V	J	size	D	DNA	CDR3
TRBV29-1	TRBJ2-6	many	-	TGCAGCGTTTCCGATTCTGGGGCCAACGTCCTGACTTTC	CSVSDSGANVLTF
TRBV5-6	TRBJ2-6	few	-	TGTGCCAGCAGCTCACCTCCGGCCACTCCTGGGGCCAACGTCCTGACTTTC	CASSSPPATPGANVLTF
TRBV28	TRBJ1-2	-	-	TGTGCCAGCAGTCTCCTCTACGGCGGCTACACCTTC	CASSLLYGGYTF
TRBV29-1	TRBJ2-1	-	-	TGCAGCGTTGTGGACAGCTCCTACAATGAGCAGTTCTTC	CSVVDSSYNEQFF
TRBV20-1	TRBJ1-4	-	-	TGCAGTGCTAGGGCAGGTTTTAATGAAAAACTGTTTTTT	CSARAGFNEKLFF
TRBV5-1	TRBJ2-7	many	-	TGCGCCAGCAGCTTAAACTTACCGGCCTACGAGCAGTACTTC	CASSLNLPAYEQYF
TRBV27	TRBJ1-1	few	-	TGTGCCAGCAGTTTAGGGGAGGGGTACACTGAAGCTTTCTTT	CASSLGEGYTEAFF
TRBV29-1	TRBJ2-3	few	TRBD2	TGCAGCGTTGAGAGGTCTCCGGGGGGAGATACGCAGTATTTT	CSVERSPGGDTQYF
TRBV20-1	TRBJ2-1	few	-	TGCAGTGCTAGACCCCCCAACAATGAGCAGTTCTTC	CSARPPNNEQFF
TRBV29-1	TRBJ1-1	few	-	TGCAGCGTGTGGACGGGAAGGAGGACTGAAGCTTTCTTT	CSVWTGRRTEAFF
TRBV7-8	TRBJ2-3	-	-	TGTGCCAGCAGCTTAGGGGAGACAGATACGCAGTATTTT	CASSLGETDTQYF
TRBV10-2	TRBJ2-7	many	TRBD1	TGCGCCAGCAATCGACAGGGTATTTCCTACGAGCAGTACTTC	CASNRQGISYEQYF
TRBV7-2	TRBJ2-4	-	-	TGTGCCAGCAGCTTGGAGGGGGCTCCAAACATTCAGTACTTC	CASSLEGAPNIQYF
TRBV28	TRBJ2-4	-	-	TGTGCCAGCGGCCCGGGTAACCCGGGGTACATTCAGTACTTC	CASGPGNPGYIQYF
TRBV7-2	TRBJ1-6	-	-	TGTGCCAGCAGCTCCAGGGGAGTCGGGAATTCACCCCTCCACTTT	CASSSRGVGNSPLHF
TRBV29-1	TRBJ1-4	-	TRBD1	TGCAGCGTTCTAACAGGGGGCCGCGAAAAACTGTTTTTT	CSVLTGGREKLFF
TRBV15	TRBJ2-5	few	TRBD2	TGTGCCACCAGCAGAGGGCTAGCGGGAGAAGAGACCCAGTACTTC	CATSRGLAGEETQYF
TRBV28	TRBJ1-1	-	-	TGTGCCAGCAGTCCCCCGGTAGCGACTGAAGCTTTCTTT	CASSPPVATEAFF
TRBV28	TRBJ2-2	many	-	TGTGCCAGCAGTTATAACCGACAGATAACGAACACCGGGGAGCTGTTTTTT	CASSYNRQITNTGELFF
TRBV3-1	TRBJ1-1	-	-	TGTGCCAGCAGCCAAATCGAGGACACTGAAGCTTTCTTT	CASSQIEDTEAFF
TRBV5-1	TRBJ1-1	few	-	TGCGCCAGCAGCTTGGCGTTACGTACTGAAGCTTTCTTT	CASSLALRTEAFF
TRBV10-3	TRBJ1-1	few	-	TGTGCCATCAGTGAGTCAGATAGGCGCCCGGGCACTGAAGCTTTCTTT	CAISESDRRPGTEAFF
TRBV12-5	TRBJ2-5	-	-	TGTGCTAGTGAGGAGGGGGCCCCAGGGTTTGAGACCCAGTACTTC	CASEEGAPGFETQYF
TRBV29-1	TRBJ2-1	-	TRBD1	TGCAGCGCGACAGGGCTGGGTGAGCAGTTCTTC	CSATGLGEQFF
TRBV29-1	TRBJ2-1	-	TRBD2	TGCAGCGTTGTGCGGGGGGACCCCGGGAATGAGCAGTTCTTC	CSVVRGDPGNEQFF
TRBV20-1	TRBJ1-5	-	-	TGCAGTGCCAGAAAAAGGGACTCCTTGAGCAATCAGCCCCAGCATTTT	CSARKRDSLSNQPQHF
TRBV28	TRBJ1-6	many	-	TGTGCCAGCAGGGCAACAGGGTTGGTTTATTCACCCCTCCACTTT	CASRATGLVYSPLHF
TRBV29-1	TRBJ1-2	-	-	TGCAGCGTTCAGGGTGTAGACTATGGCTACACCTTC	CSVQGVDYGYTF
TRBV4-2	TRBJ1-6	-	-	TGTGCCAGCAGCCAAGGGGCGCTCAGGGCTAATTCACCCCTCCACTTT	CASSQGALRANSPLHF
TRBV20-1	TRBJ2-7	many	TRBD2	TGCAGTGCTAGAGGACTAGCGGGAGGGCCAGGCGAGCAGTACTTC	CSARGLAGGPGEQYF
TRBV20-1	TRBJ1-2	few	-	TGCAGTGCAACCGGACAGAGACACTATGGCTACACCTTC	CSATGQRHYGYTF
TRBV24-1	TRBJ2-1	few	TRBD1	TGTGCCACCAGTGATAATACAGGGGGCGCCAACAATGAGCAGTTCTTC	CATSDNTGGANNEQFF
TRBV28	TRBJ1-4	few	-	TGTGCCAGCTCTCCGGGCAAAGCGGGGGAAAAACTGTTTTTT	CASSPGKAGEKLFF
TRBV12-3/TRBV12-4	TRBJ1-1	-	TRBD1	TGTGCCACCCGACAGGGGCGCTCGTTCACTGAAGCTTTCTTT	CATRQGRSFTEAFF
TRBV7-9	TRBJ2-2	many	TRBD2	TGTGCCAGCAGCAAAGTCACTAGCGGACACACCGGGGAGCTGTTTTTT	CASSKVTSGHTGELFF
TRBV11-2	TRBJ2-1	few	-	TGTGCCAGCAGCTTCTTCAGGGGCTCATACAATGAGCAGTTCTTC	CASSFFRGSYNEQFF
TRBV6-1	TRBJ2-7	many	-	TGTGCCAGCATGCAGACACTCTACGAGCAGTACTTC	CASMQTLYEQYF
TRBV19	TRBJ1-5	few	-	TGTGCCAGTAAGGGAAGGGCAGAGAGCAATCAGCCCCAGCATTTT	CASKGRAESNQPQHF
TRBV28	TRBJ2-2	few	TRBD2	TGTGCCAGCAGTATATTAGCGGGAGGGGGCACCGGGGAGCTGTTTTTT	CASSILAGGGTGELFF
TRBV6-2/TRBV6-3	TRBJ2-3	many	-	TGTGCCAGCACCCAGATAGGGGGCACAGATACGCAGTATTTT	CASTQIGGTDTQYF
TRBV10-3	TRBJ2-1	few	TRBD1	TGTGCCATCAGTGACGGTGTTGGGACAGCAAGCTCCTACAATGAGCAGTTCTTC	CAISDGVGTASSYNEQFF
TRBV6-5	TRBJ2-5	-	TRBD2	TGTGCCAGCGGGAGACTAGCTGTTACCCAGTACTTC	CASGRLAVTQYF
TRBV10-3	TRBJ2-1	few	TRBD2	TGTGCCATCAGTGGCGCGGGAGTAAATGAGCAGTTCTTC	CAISGAGVNEQFF
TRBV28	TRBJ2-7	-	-	TGTGCCAGCAGTTTGGCCAGGGAGCAGTACTTC	CASSLAREQYF
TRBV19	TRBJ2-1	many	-	TGTGCCAGTAGTTCCCCCCCGGGACTTCAATACAATGAGCAGTTCTTC	CASSSPPGLQYNEQFF
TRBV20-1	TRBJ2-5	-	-	TGCAGTGCTAGGAAGGGGTTCGAGACCCAGTACTTC	CSARKGFETQYF
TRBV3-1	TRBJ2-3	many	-	TGTGCCAGCAGCCAAGAGGTTATTGCCAATACGCAGTATTTT	CASSQEVIANTQYF
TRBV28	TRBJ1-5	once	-	TGTGCCAGCAGCCCTTCCGGGGGGATAGGAGGCAATCAGCCCCAGCATTTT	CASSPSGGIGGNQPQHF
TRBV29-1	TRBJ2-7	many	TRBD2	TGCAGCGTTGAAATGGCGGGGGACTACGAGCAGTACTTC	CSVEMAGDYEQYF
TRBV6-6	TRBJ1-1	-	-	TGTGCGACAGATTTTTTCTCTGAAGCTTTCTTT	CATDFFSEAFF
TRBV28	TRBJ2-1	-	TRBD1	TGTGCCAGCAGTCTAATCGGGGCAGGGGGCCGGAATGAGCAGTTCTTC	CASSLIGAGGRNEQFF
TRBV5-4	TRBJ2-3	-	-	TGTGCCAGCAGCTTGCGTAACTGGACAAACCCGGGAGATACGCAGTATTTT	CASSLRNWTNPGDTQYF
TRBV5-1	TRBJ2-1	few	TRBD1	TGCGCCAGCAGCTTGGCAGGGGGCATCTCCTACAATGAGCAGTTCTTC	CASSLAGGISYNEQFF
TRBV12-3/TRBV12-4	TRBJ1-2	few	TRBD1	TGTGCCAGCAGTTTCCGTGTCGGGACAGCTAACTATGGCTACACCTTC	CASSFRVGTANYGYTF